This entry describes one T cell receptor beta chain. What it binds is not known. These data belong to a study of response to subunit inactivated influenza vaccine. Overall study findings and caveats: Authors proposed each seasonal influenza vaccination draws in few new T cells.

MiXCR, applied by TCRdb to the RT-PCR reads, yields one record per CDR3 protein. The table shows about 800,000 distinct CDR3 sequences, with 21% occurring only once. The V end was cut by 0 bases, the J end by 8 bases, with 5 bases between. Germline CDR1 and CDR2: LGHNA and YSLEER. This CDR3 comprises 12 residues. The J gene is TRBJ2-4, the V gene TRBV4-3; unclear D gene. The input for sequencing was PBMCs from blood, taken less than 6 days after vaccination. This clonotype was sampled from a man aged 50 to 59 who received an inactivated influenza vaccine. CDR3 DNA: TGCGCCAGCAGCCAAGATTCGTACATTCAGTACTTC. Protein sequence: CASSQDSYIQYF.